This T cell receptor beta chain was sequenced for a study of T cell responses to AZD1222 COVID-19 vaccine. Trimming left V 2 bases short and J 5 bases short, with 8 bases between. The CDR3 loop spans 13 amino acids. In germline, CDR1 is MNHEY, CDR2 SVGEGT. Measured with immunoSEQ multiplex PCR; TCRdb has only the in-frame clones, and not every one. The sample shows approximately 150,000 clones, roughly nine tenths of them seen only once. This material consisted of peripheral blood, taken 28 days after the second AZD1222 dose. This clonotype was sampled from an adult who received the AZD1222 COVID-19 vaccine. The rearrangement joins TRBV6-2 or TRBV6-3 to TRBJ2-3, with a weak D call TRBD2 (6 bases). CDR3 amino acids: CASSYPGVDTQYF. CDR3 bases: TGTGCCAGCAGTTACCCGGGAGTAGATACGCAGTATTTT.